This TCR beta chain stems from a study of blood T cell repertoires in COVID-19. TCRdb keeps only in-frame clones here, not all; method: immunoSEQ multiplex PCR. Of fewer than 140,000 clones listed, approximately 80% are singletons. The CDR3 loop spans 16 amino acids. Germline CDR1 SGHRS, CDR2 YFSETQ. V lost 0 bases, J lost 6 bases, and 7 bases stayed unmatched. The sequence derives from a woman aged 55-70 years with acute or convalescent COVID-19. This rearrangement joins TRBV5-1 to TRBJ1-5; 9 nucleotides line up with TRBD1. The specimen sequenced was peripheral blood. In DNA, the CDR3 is TGCGCCAGCAGCTTGGGGGGGACAGGGTCCGGTCAGCCCCAGCATTTT. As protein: CASSLGGTGSGQPQHF.